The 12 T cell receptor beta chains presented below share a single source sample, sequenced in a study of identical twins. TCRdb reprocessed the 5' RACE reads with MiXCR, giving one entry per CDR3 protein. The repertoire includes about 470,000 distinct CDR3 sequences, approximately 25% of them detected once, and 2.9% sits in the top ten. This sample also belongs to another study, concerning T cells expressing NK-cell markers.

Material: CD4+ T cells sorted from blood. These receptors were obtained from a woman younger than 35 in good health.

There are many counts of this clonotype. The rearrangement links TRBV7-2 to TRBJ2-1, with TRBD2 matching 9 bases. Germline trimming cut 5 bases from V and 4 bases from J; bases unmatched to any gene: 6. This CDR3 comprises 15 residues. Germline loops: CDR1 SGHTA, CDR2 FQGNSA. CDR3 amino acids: CASSPGTSRYNEQFF. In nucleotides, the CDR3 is TGTGCCAGCAGCCCCGGGACTAGCCGTTACAATGAGCAGTTCTTC.

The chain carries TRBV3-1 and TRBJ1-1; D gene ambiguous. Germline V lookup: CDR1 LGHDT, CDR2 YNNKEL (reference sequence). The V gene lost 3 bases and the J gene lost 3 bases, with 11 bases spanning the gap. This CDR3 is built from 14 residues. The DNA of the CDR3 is TGTGCCAGCAGCCATGAGATTGGGGACACTGAAGCTTTCTTT. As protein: CASSHEIGDTEAFF.

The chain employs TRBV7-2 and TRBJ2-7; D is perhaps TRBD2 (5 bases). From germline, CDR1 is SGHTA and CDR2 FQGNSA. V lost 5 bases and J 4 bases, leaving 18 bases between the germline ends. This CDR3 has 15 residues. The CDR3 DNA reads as TGTGCCAGCAGCATCGTCCTGGGCCCGGGGTACGAGCAGTACTTC. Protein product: CASSIVLGPGYEQYF. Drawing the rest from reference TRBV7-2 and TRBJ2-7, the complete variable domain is GAGVSQSPSNKVTEKGKDVELRCDPISGHTALYWYRQSLGQGLEFLIYFQGNSAPDKSGLPSDRFSAERTGGSVSTLTIQRTQQEDSAVYLCASSIVLGPGYEQYFGPGTRLTVT.

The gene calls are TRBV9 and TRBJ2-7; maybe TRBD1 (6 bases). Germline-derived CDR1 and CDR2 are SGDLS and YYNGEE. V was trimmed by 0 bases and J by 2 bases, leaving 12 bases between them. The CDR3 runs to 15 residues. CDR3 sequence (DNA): TGTGCCAGCAGCGTAGATCACGGGACAACCTACGAGCAGTACTTC. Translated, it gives CASSVDHGTTYEQYF. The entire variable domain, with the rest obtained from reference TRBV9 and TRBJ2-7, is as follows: DSGVTQTPKHLITATGQRVTLRCSPRSGDLSVYWYQQSLDQGLQFLIQYYNGEERAKGNILERFSAQQFPDLHSELNLSSLELGDSALYFCASSVDHGTTYEQYFGPGTRLTVT.

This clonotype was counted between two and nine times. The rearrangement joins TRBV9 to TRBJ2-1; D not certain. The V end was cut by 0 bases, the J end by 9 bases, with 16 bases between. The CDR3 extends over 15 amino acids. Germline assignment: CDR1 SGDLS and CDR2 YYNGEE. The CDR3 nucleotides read TGTGCCAGCAGCGTAGCTGGTCGCAACTACGGTGAGCAGTTCTTC. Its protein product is CASSVAGRNYGEQFF.

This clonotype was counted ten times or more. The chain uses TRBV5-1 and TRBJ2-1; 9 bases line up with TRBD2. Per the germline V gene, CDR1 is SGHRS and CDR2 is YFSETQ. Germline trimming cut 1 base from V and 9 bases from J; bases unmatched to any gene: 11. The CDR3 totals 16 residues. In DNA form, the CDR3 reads TGCGCCAGCAGCTTGTATGTTGGGCGGGGGGGCACTGAGCAGTTCTTC. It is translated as CASSLYVGRGGTEQFF.

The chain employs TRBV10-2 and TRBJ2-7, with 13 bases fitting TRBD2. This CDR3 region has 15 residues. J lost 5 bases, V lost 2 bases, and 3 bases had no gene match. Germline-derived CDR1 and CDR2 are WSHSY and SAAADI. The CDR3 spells CASSERTSGRNEQYF. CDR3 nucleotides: TGCGCCAGCAGTGAGAGGACTAGCGGGAGAAACGAGCAGTACTTC.

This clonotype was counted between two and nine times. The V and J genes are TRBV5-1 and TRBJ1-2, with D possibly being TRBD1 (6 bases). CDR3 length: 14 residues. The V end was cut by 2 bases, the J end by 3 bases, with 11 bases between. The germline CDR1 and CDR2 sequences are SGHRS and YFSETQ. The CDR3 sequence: CASSFNREDYGYTF. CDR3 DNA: TGCGCCAGCAGCTTTAACAGGGAAGACTATGGCTACACCTTC.

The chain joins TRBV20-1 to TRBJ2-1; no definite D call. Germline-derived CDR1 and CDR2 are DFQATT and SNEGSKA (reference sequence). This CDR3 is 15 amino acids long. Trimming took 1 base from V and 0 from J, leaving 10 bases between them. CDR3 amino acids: CSARARVDSYNEQFF. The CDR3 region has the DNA TGCAGTGCTAGAGCCCGGGTTGACTCCTACAATGAGCAGTTCTTC.

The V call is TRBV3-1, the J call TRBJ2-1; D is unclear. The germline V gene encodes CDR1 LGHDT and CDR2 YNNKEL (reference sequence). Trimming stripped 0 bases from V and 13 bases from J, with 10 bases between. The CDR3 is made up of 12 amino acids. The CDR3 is CASSQDSTVQFF. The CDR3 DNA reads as TGTGCCAGCAGCCAAGATTCAACGGTCCAGTTCTTC.

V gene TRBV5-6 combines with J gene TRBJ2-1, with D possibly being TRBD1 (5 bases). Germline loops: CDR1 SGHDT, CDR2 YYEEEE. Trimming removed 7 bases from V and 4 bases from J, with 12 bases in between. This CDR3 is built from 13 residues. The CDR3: CASGRELYNEQFF. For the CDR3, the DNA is TGTGCCAGCGGCAGGGAACTATACAATGAGCAGTTCTTC.

CDR3 sequence reads: CASSYRNSANTEAFF. In DNA form, the CDR3 reads TGCGCCAGCAGCTACCGAAACTCGGCGAACACTGAAGCTTTCTTT. This chain joins TRBV5-1 and TRBJ1-1; D remains unclear. The CDR3 is made up of 15 amino acids. In germline, CDR1 is SGHRS, CDR2 YFSETQ. Trimming shortened V by 3 bases and J by 1 base, and 13 bases separated the two germline ends.